Presented here are 29 T cell receptor beta chains from one specimen sequenced in a study of T cell responses to AZD1222 COVID-19 vaccine. TCRdb's table, derived via immunoSEQ multiplex PCR, lists solely in-frame clones and lacks some. The data contain about 92,000 clones, approximately 86% of them singletons. This sample comprised peripheral blood, obtained on day 0 of AZD1222 vaccination. These receptors originate from an adult in good health.

The chain joins TRBV7-8 to TRBJ2-1; the D is unclear. Trimming removed 1 base at V and 0 bases at J, with 10 bases between. Germline V gene data show CDR1 as SGHVS and CDR2 as FQNEAQ. This CDR3 has 16 amino acids. The CDR3 region is CASSLGRVSSYNEQFF. As DNA, the CDR3 is TGTGCCAGCAGCTTAGGTCGGGTGAGCTCCTACAATGAGCAGTTCTTC.

The chain has TRBV10-3 and TRBJ2-7; D not certain. CDR1 and CDR2 from the germline V gene are ENHRY and SYGVKD. The germline V and J ends were trimmed by 3 bases and 0 bases, with 0 bases remaining between them. This CDR3 spans 11 amino acids. CDR3 DNA: TGTGCCATCAGTGACTCCTACGAGCAGTACTTC. This translates into CAISDSYEQYF.

The chain is built from TRBV7-9 and TRBJ2-7; D might be TRBD2 (5 bases). The CDR3 covers 14 residues. Germline V gives CDR1 SEHNR, CDR2 FQNEAQ (reference sequence). The germline V and J ends were trimmed by 5 bases and 2 bases, with 13 bases remaining between them. CDR3 loop: CASSLREPAYEQYF. CDR3 DNA: TGTGCCAGCAGCCTTAGGGAGCCCGCCTACGAGCAGTACTTC.

This chain connects TRBV27 to TRBJ2-5; the match to TRBD2 covers 11 bases. The CDR3 loop spans 14 amino acids. Germline assignment: CDR1 MNHEY and CDR2 SMNVEV (reference sequence). V lost 5 bases and J lost 6; bases outside the gene matches: 5. The CDR3 is CASSTSGSTKTQYF. The CDR3, as DNA: TGTGCCAGCAGTACTAGCGGGAGTACGAAGACCCAGTACTTC.

The V gene is TRBV5-1, the J gene TRBJ2-3, with D unresolved. CDR1 SGHRS and CDR2 YFSETQ come from the germline V gene. The V gene lost 0 bases and the J gene lost 3 bases, with 8 bases spanning the gap. CDR3 length: 14 residues. The CDR3 sequence: CASSLARGTDTQYF. The CDR3 nucleotides read TGCGCCAGCAGCTTGGCCAGAGGTACAGATACGCAGTATTTT. The variable domain in full, completed from reference TRBV5-1 and TRBJ2-3, reads KAGVTQTPRYLIKTRGQQVTLSCSPISGHRSVSWYQQTPGQGLQFLFEYFSETQRNKGNFPGRFSGRQFSNSRSEMNVSTLELGDSALYLCASSLARGTDTQYFGPGTRLTVL.

This chain links TRBV7-2 with TRBJ1-5; possible D gene TRBD1, 5 bases. Germline V gene lookup returns CDR1 SGHTA and CDR2 FQGNSA. This CDR3 is built from 13 residues. The V gene lost 2 bases and the J gene lost 5 bases, with 7 bases spanning the gap. CDR3 in DNA: TGTGCCAGCAGCTTACAGGGTTATCAGCCCCAGCATTTT. Its protein product is CASSLQGYQPQHF.

This clone appeared a single time. V gene TRBV5-1 combines with J gene TRBJ1-4; no clear D. The V gene's germline CDR1 is SGHRS and CDR2 YFSETQ. The CDR3 is made up of 16 amino acids. Trimming cost V 4 bases and J 6 bases, with 19 bases left between them. The CDR3 loop is CASSRGGSSADEKLFF. CDR3 in DNA: TGCGCCAGCAGCCGAGGCGGGAGCTCGGCGGATGAAAAACTGTTTTTT. Supplemented by reference TRBV5-1 and TRBJ1-4, the full variable domain reads KAGVTQTPRYLIKTRGQQVTLSCSPISGHRSVSWYQQTPGQGLQFLFEYFSETQRNKGNFPGRFSGRQFSNSRSEMNVSTLELGDSALYLCASSRGGSSADEKLFFGSGTQLSVL.

The chain is built from TRBV15 and TRBJ2-1; maybe TRBD1 (5 bases). Trimming took 3 bases from V and 7 from J, leaving 10 bases between them. CDR1 LNHNV and CDR2 YYDKDF come from the germline V gene (reference sequence). The CDR3 length is 13 residues. CDR3 nucleotides: TGTGCCACCAGCAGGGGGCTGAGGAATGAGCAGTTCTTC. It is translated as CATSRGLRNEQFF. Full variable domain (rest looked up from reference TRBV15 and TRBJ2-1): DAMVIQNPRYQVTQFGKPVTLSCSQTLNHNVMYWYQQKSSQAPKLLFHYYDKDFNNEADTPDNFQSRRPNTSFCFLDIRSPGLGDTAMYLCATSRGLRNEQFFGPGTRLTVL.

This chain links TRBV2 with TRBJ2-7, with no clear D. V lost 5 bases and J 2 bases, leaving 7 bases between the germline ends. Germline CDR1 is SNHLY and CDR2 is FYNNEI. CDR3 length: 12 residues. CDR3 in amino acids: CASSQSTYEQYF. The CDR3 region has the DNA TGTGCCAGCAGTCAGTCAACCTACGAGCAGTACTTC.

CDR3 DNA sequence: TGTGCCAGCGCTCCTGGGGGACACTTTTATAATTCACCCCTCCACTTT. Its translation: CASAPGGHFYNSPLHF. The chain joins TRBV25-1 to TRBJ1-6, with D perhaps TRBD1 (6 bases). Germline CDR1 MGHDK, CDR2 SYGVNS. V was clipped by 8 bases and J by 4 bases, with 18 bases between them. This CDR3 has 16 amino acids.

Written as DNA, the CDR3 is TGTGCCAGCACCAAGGGGGGGGGCACAGATACGCAGTATTTT. Residues: CASTKGGGTDTQYF. The genes are TRBV9 and TRBJ2-3; a weak D match, TRBD2 (7 bases). The CDR3 length is 14 residues. The V end lost 6 bases, the J end lost 1 base, and 12 bases lay between the germline ends. In germline, CDR1 is SGDLS, CDR2 YYNGEE.

This chain connects TRBV6-1 to TRBJ2-5; a possible D gene is TRBD2 (5 bases). Germline-derived CDR1 and CDR2 are MNHNS and SASEGT. Deletions cut 2 bases from V and 2 bases from J, with 9 bases between. The CDR3 length is 14 residues. The CDR3 region has the DNA TGTGCCAGCAGTGAAACTAGGCGGCAAGAGACCCAGTACTTC. Encoded protein: CASSETRRQETQYF.

The rearrangement uses TRBV4-2 and TRBJ2-1, with D possibly called TRBD1 or TRBD2 (5 bases each). The CDR3 spans 15 residues. Trimming cost V 0 bases and J 7 bases, with 13 bases left between them. CDR1 LGHNA and CDR2 YNFKEQ come from the germline V gene. The CDR3 sequence is CASSQESGTPNEQFF. The DNA for the CDR3 is TGTGCCAGCAGCCAAGAATCCGGGACGCCAAATGAGCAGTTCTTC.

This clone appeared a single time. This chain connects TRBV3-1 (or the pseudogene TRBV3-2) to TRBJ2-1; 7 bases fit TRBD2. The V and J ends lost 4 bases and 4 bases, in that order; junction bases with no gene match: 10. The CDR3 is 16 residues long. Germline V gene lookup returns CDR1 LGHDT and CDR2 YNNKEL (reference sequence). CDR3 sequence (DNA): TGTGCCAGCAGCCTAGGCCCAGGGAGGGCTTACAATGAGCAGTTCTTC. Its protein is CASSLGPGRAYNEQFF.

This clone was detected ten times or more. The J gene is TRBJ2-2, the V gene TRBV5-8; weak D call: TRBD1 (6 bases). This CDR3 spans 15 amino acids. Trimming cost V 4 bases and J 0 bases, with 10 bases left between them. Germline V gene lookup returns CDR1 SGHTS and CDR2 YDEGEE. CDR3 sequence reads: CASSLTGANTGELFF. CDR3 DNA sequence: TGTGCCAGCAGCCTGACAGGCGCGAACACCGGGGAGCTGTTTTTT.

V gene TRBV4-1 combines with J gene TRBJ1-2; D remains ambiguous. Germline CDR1 reads MGHRA; CDR2 reads YSYEKL. Between the trimmed V and J ends, which lost 8 bases and 0 bases, there was a span of 19 bases. The CDR3 loop spans 16 amino acids. CDR3 in amino acids: CASRSPGSGSNYGYTF. DNA of the CDR3: TGCGCCAGCCGAAGCCCCGGGTCAGGCTCTAACTATGGCTACACCTTC.

The V and J genes are TRBV3-1 (or the pseudogene TRBV3-2) and TRBJ1-3; D is uncertain. Trimming removed 0 bases at V and 0 bases at J, with 6 bases between. Germline CDR1 reads LGHDT; CDR2 reads YNNKEL (reference sequence). This CDR3 region has 15 residues. The CDR3 DNA reads TGTGCCAGCAGCCAAGACAACCACTCTGGAAACACCATATATTTT. Translated: CASSQDNHSGNTIYF.

Regarding this clone: The junction shows a germline mismatch at one end, possibly a read error. V gene TRBV5-1 combines with J gene TRBJ2-1; 16 bases map to TRBD2. From germline, CDR1 is SGHRS and CDR2 YFSETQ. There are 18 residues in the CDR3. This CDR3 reads CASSLPGTSGRVYTEQFF. In DNA form, the CDR3 reads TGCGCCAGCAGCTTGCCCGGGACTAGCGGGAGGGTTTACACTGAGCAGTTCTTC.

This rearrangement joins TRBV4-3 to TRBJ1-2, with D possibly TRBD1 on 6 matching bases. Between the trimmed V and J ends, which lost 3 bases and 5 bases, there was a span of 13 bases. The CDR3 is made up of 14 amino acids. In germline, CDR1 is LGHNA, CDR2 YSLEER. CDR3 residues: CASSQQVGAYGYTF. The CDR3 nucleotides are TGCGCCAGCAGCCAGCAAGTGGGGGCGTATGGCTACACCTTC.

This chain links TRBV7-9 with TRBJ2-7, with no clear D. The CDR3 loop spans 12 amino acids. V lost 1 base and J 7 bases, leaving 8 bases between the germline ends. Germline V lookup: CDR1 SEHNR, CDR2 FQNEAQ (reference sequence). The CDR3 protein is CASSLGQTEQYF. CDR3 nucleotide sequence: TGTGCCAGCAGCTTAGGCCAGACTGAGCAGTACTTC.

The chain recombines TRBV7-8 with TRBJ2-1; D may be TRBD2 (5 bases). The V gene lost 4 bases and the J gene lost 7 bases, with 14 bases spanning the gap. CDR1 and CDR2 from the germline V gene are SGHVS and FQNEAQ. The CDR3 covers 14 residues. The CDR3 here is CASSSQRLGNEQFF. CDR3 coding DNA: TGTGCCAGCAGCTCTCAGCGGCTGGGGAATGAGCAGTTCTTC.

The chain carries TRBV28 and TRBJ2-7; 8 bases are a match to TRBD1. This CDR3 contains 14 residues. CDR1 and CDR2 from the germline V gene are MDHEN and SYDVKM. With V trimmed by 9 bases and J by 5 bases, 12 bases remained unmatched. The CDR3 nucleotides read TGTGCCAGTCGAGCCCCCCAGGGGGCCAACGAGCAGTACTTC. Translation gives CASRAPQGANEQYF.

The chain is built from TRBV29-1 and TRBJ1-5, with D possibly matching TRBD1 (5 bases). The V gene's germline CDR1 is SQVTM and CDR2 ANQGSEA. This CDR3 region has 13 residues. V was shortened by 0 bases and J by 6 bases, with 9 bases between the two germline ends. CDR3 residues: CSVEEGGGQPQHF. In DNA form, the CDR3 reads TGCAGCGTTGAAGAAGGTGGGGGTCAGCCCCAGCATTTT.

The chain has TRBV28 and TRBJ2-4, with 9 bases aligning to TRBD1. V was clipped by 7 bases and J by 6 bases; unmatched bases: 7. Germline lookup yields CDR1 MDHEN and CDR2 SYDVKM. The CDR3 loop spans 14 amino acids. CDR3 loop: CASTPDRGLNIQYF. The CDR3 DNA follows: TGTGCCAGCACCCCGGACAGGGGATTAAACATTCAGTACTTC.

The genes are TRBV7-3 and TRBJ2-6; weak D call: TRBD1 (6 bases). The length of the CDR3 is 15 residues. Trimming removed 5 bases at V and 4 bases at J, with 12 bases between. CDR1 and CDR2 (germline): SGHTA, FQGTGA. The CDR3 DNA sequence: TGTGCCAGCAGCGTCACAGGGACCGGGGCCAACGTCCTGACTTTC. It encodes CASSVTGTGANVLTF.

The chain employs TRBV6-5 and TRBJ1-2; the match to TRBD1 covers 7 bases. This CDR3 is 13 amino acids long. V was pared by 6 bases and J by 8 bases, with 9 bases of the junction left unmatched. Per germline, CDR1 MNHEY and CDR2 SVGAGI. Written as DNA, the CDR3 is TGTGCCAGCAGCGTAGACAGGGTCCAAGGCTACACCTTC. Translation gives CASSVDRVQGYTF.

In its sample, this clone was seen once. The V gene is TRBV28, the J gene TRBJ1-5; D is undetermined. V lost 7 bases and J lost 7, with 20 bases in between. The CDR3 has 15 amino acids. Germline CDR1 and CDR2: MDHEN and SYDVKM. Written as DNA, the CDR3 is TGTGCCAGCACACCTCGGGGAGGGAGTGAGCAGCCCCAGCATTTT. Its protein product is CASTPRGGSEQPQHF.

V gene TRBV28 combines with J gene TRBJ1-4; 8 nucleotides agree with TRBD1. With 6 bases clipped from V and 7 bases from J, the junction kept 7 bases outside the gene matches. CDR3 length: 14 amino acids. Germline V gene data show CDR1 as MDHEN and CDR2 as SYDVKM. CDR3 residues: CASRLTGEFEKLFF. The CDR3 DNA is TGTGCCAGCAGGCTGACAGGGGAATTTGAAAAACTGTTTTTT.

Only one count was recorded for this clone. The chain is built from TRBV6-6 and TRBJ1-4; no definite D call. The CDR3 runs 14 residues. Germline V gene sequence: CDR1 MNHNY, CDR2 SVGAGI (reference sequence). Trimming shortened V by 7 bases and J by 1 base, and 10 bases separated the two germline ends. CDR3 DNA: TGTGCCAGCATTAGCTTTGGAACTAATGAAAAACTGTTTTTT. Its protein is CASISFGTNEKLFF.